A single T cell receptor (beta chain) is shown here with its context. The antigen is undetermined. The entry originates in a study of blood T cells in healthy people across ages. The germline V and J ends were trimmed by 0 bases and 5 bases, with 10 bases remaining between them. This CDR3 is built from 13 residues. CDR1 and CDR2 (germline): SQVTM, ANQGSEA. General study points: Any changes in expanded clonotypes were possibly confounded, as donor CMV status remained unknown. TCR beta diversity, measured per million T cells, fell in a roughly linear way with age.

The authors ran a second PCR of roughly 6 to 11 cycles using a sample-barcoded 5' primer and a J-beta primer mix. Each CDR3 protein is one row after TCRdb ran MiXCR on the 5' RACE reads. The sample carries around 690,000 distinct CDR3 sequences, roughly 53% recorded once. The TCR comes from a man aged 55 to 69 in good health. V and J are TRBV29-1 and TRBJ2-5, with D uncertain. Input material: blood. CDR3 region: CSVEEGRRETQYF. CDR3 nucleotide sequence: TGCAGCGTTGAAGAAGGGCGCAGGGAGACCCAGTACTTC.